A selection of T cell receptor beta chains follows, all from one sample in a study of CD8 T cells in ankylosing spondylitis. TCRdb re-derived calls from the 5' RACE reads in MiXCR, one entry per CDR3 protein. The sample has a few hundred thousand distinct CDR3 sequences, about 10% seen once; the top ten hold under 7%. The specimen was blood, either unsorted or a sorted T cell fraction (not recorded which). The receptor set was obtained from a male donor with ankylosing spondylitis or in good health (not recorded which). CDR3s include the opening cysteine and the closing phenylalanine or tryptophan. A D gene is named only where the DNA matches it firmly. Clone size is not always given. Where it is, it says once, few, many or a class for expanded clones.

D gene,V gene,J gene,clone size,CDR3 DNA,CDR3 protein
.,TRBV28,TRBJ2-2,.,TGTGCCAGCAGTTTATTAGATGGGCAGGGCGGAACCGGGGAGCTGTTTTTT,CASSLLDGQGGTGELFF
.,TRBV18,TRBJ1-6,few,TGTGCCAGCTCAAATTTGAATTCACCCCTCCACTTT,CASSNLNSPLHF
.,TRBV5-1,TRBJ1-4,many,TGCGCCAGCAGCTTGAACGGGGGCGCGACTAATGAAAAACTGTTTTTT,CASSLNGGATNEKLFF
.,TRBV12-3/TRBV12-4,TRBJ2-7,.,TGTGCCAGCAGCGGGACGGGATACTACGAGCAGTACTTC,CASSGTGYYEQYF
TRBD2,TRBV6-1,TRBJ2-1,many,TGTGCCAGCAGCCCACTAGCGGGAGTAACCAATGAGCAGTTCTTC,CASSPLAGVTNEQFF
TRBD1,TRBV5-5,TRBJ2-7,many,TGTGCCAGCAGCCCGAATGGGGACAGGGGCGAGCAGTACTTC,CASSPNGDRGEQYF
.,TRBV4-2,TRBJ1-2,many,TGTGCCAGCAGCCAAGTGGGTTCAGGGACCCGTAACTATGGCTACACCTTC,CASSQVGSGTRNYGYTF
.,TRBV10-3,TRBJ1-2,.,TGTGCCATCAGTGAGGGTCCTAACTATGGCTACACCTTC,CAISEGPNYGYTF
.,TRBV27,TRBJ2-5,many,TGTGCCAGCAGTTTCCCCGTAGAGACCCAGTACTTC,CASSFPVETQYF
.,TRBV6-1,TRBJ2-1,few,TGTGCCAGCAGTGGTCGATCACCGGACAATGAGCAGTTCTTC,CASSGRSPDNEQFF
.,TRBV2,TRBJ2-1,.,TGTGCCAGCAGTGTGACCCAAAACAATGAGCAGTTCTTC,CASSVTQNNEQFF
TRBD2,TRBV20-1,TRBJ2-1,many,TGCAGTGCTAGCGAAGCGGGGTCTTTTAAGCAGTTCTTC,CSASEAGSFKQFF
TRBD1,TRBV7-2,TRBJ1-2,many,TGTGCCAGCAGCCGCCCGGTGGAGGGGGCCTATGGCTACACCTTC,CASSRPVEGAYGYTF
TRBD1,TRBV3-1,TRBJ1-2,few,TGTGCCAGCAACCTCAGGGGGTATGGCTACACCTTC,CASNLRGYGYTF
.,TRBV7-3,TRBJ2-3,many,TGTGCCAGCAGCTCCGGGCTACTTGGTACGCAGTATTTT,CASSSGLLGTQYF
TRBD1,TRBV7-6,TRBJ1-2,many,TGTGCCAGCAGCTTGCCGACAGGGGCGGGCTACACCTTC,CASSLPTGAGYTF
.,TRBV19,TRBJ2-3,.,TGTGCCAGTAGTATCTACGGACGGGGCCCAGATACGCAGTATTTT,CASSIYGRGPDTQYF
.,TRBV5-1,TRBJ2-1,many,TGCGCCAGCAGCTTGGAAACAGCTAGCTCCTACAATGAGCAGTTCTTC,CASSLETASSYNEQFF
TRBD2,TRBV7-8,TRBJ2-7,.,TGTGCCAGCAGCAATCGAGTTCCGGGGCGGGGGGCGTTTTTCGAGCAGTACTTC,CASSNRVPGRGAFFEQYF
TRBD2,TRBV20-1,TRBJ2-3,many,TGCAGTGCTAGATTCGACCTAGCGGGGGTAACTTACACGCAGTATTTT,CSARFDLAGVTYTQYF
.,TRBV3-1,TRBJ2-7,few,TGTGCCAGCAGCCAAGCGACTGGCGAAACGTACTTC,CASSQATGETYF
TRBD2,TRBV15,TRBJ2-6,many,TGTGCCACCAGCAGAGTTGGTAGCGGGATATCTGGGGCCAACGTCCTGACTTTC,CATSRVGSGISGANVLTF
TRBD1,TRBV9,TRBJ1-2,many,TGTGCCAGCAGCCCTCCGGGACAGGGGGACTATGGCTACACCTTC,CASSPPGQGDYGYTF
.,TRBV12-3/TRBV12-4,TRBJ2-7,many,TGTGCCAGCAGTCCCCATCCCTCCTACGAGCAGTACTTC,CASSPHPSYEQYF
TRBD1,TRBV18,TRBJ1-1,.,TGTGCCAGCTCACACCGGACAGGGGAAGTAACTGAAGCTTTCTTT,CASSHRTGEVTEAFF
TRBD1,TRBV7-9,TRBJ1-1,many,TGTGCCAGCAGCTTAGCCGGACAGGTGGACACTGAAGCTTTCTTT,CASSLAGQVDTEAFF